This TCR beta chain was recovered during a study of blood T cell repertoires in COVID-19. Overall study: Researchers got acute and convalescent COVID-19 samples from the United States, Italy and Spain. PBMCs, B-cell-depleted T cells, or T cells were the source of the cDNA or gDNA that made up the material.

The CDR3 length is 14 residues. From germline, CDR1 is SGHRS and CDR2 YFSETQ. Trimming removed 7 bases from V and 2 bases from J, with 15 bases in between. In the authors' methods: For nucleated cells, counts were estimated from reference gene primer amplification. Method: immunoSEQ multiplex PCR; TCRdb's copy keeps in-frame clones and lacks some. From that table come the V and J calls and clone size; the DNA was used to work out D and trimming. The sample shows around 100,000 clones, roughly nine tenths of them seen only once. This chain connects TRBV5-1 to TRBJ2-5; perhaps TRBD1 as D (6 bases). Source material: peripheral blood. The clonotype originates from a human donor in a cohort sampled during active COVID-19. In DNA, the CDR3 is TGCGCCAGCGCCCCGAGACAGGATCAAGAGACCCAGTACTTC. Encoded protein: CASAPRQDQETQYF.